These T cell receptor beta chains were read from a single sample in a study of patients and donors after allogeneic stem cell transplantation. MiXCR, applied by TCRdb to the RT-PCR reads, yields one record per CDR3 protein. This table holds about 210,000 distinct CDR3 sequences, around 40% found once. Sequenced sample: blood, either unsorted or a sorted T cell fraction (not recorded which). The source is a human donor who was either an allogeneic HSCT recipient or a stem cell or donor lymphocyte infusion donor (not recorded which). It is not recorded whose cells these are; they may come from a transplant donor. CDR3s leave out the opening cysteine and the closing phenylalanine or tryptophan. A D gene is named only where the DNA matches it firmly. Rows may omit the clone size; those that give it use once, few, many or a size class.

clone size,D gene,V gene,CDR3 protein
.,.,TRBV20-1,SGRGQGDQPQH
.,.,TRBV7-9,ASSRDTEQF
.,TRBD2,TRBV10-3,AIRQGGAQETQY
few,.,TRBV12-3/TRBV12-4,ASRLGWAPQH
.,.,TRBV6-6,ASSYGGSLNTEAF
.,.,TRBV24-1,ATSVSPNQPQH
few,.,TRBV28,ASSLSGAASYEQY
.,TRBD1,TRBV7-9,ASSSRGTGASEKLF
.,TRBD1,TRBV19,ASTPELGQGGETQY
.,.,TRBV4-1,ASSQAPENYGYT
few,.,TRBV20-1,SARELRAGQPQH
.,TRBD2,TRBV10-3,AITSGGAETDTQY
few,.,TRBV5-1,ASSLGGAPEAF
.,.,TRBV12-3/TRBV12-4,ASSLTDSPNTEAF
few,.,TRBV24-1,ATSRGLQETQY
.,TRBD1,TRBV28,ASSLPSTGGRGYT
many,.,TRBV12-3/TRBV12-4,ASSLGGNEKLF
.,.,TRBV18,ASSPLRDPSNYGYT
.,.,TRBV5-1,ASSLERREYGYT
.,.,TRBV29-1,SVERDGTYEQY
.,.,TRBV5-1,ASSWDRETGEQY
.,.,TRBV20-1,SARQGGNIQY
.,.,TRBV20-1,SARDGQGRTDTQY
.,.,TRBV5-1,ASSLVPGPTEAF
.,.,TRBV11-2,ASSLNSYNSPLH
.,.,TRBV20-1,SASGGALDHSPLH
.,.,TRBV18,ASSPPVDVFTDTQY
few,.,TRBV12-3/TRBV12-4,ASSQPGTVYNEQF